Below are 27 T cell receptor beta chains sequenced from a single sample in a study of regulatory T cells in long-lasting Graves disease. Time point reported: persistent/refractory GD, antithyroid drugs over 5 years with positive TRAb. PBMCs provided the RNA from which the TCR library was made. Combining iRepertoire HTBI primers with Arm-PCR of CDR3 regions, the authors built TCR beta libraries. MiXCR, applied by TCRdb to the multiplex PCR reads, yields one record per CDR3 protein. This table has about 470,000 distinct CDR3 sequences, 20% to 25% appearing once. This material consisted of peripheral blood mononuclear cells (PBMCs), taken when the disease was refractory, from a patient treated with antithyroid drugs. Receptors originate from a female donor with Graves disease.

V is TRBV9 and J is TRBJ2-2; D remains unclear. The CDR3 consists of 17 residues. Germline V gene sequence: CDR1 SGDLS, CDR2 YYNGEE. V was cut by 0 bases and J by 0 bases, with 12 bases left in between. The CDR3: CASSVARERANTGELFF. The CDR3 nucleotides are TGTGCCAGCAGCGTAGCAAGGGAAAGAGCGAACACCGGGGAGCTGTTTTTT.

The chain uses TRBV30 and TRBJ1-1; D possibly corresponds to TRBD1 (6 bases). The CDR3 runs 15 residues. V was clipped by 1 base and J by 5 bases, with 17 bases between them. Germline V gives CDR1 GTSNPN, CDR2 SVGIG (reference sequence). The CDR3 sequence is CAWSGGRGIGTEAFF. CDR3 DNA: TGTGCCTGGAGTGGAGGAAGGGGGATAGGTACTGAAGCTTTCTTT.

This clonotype occurred a few times. The gene calls are TRBV3-1 and TRBJ1-2, with a weak D call TRBD1 (5 bases). From germline, CDR1 is LGHDT and CDR2 YNNKEL (reference sequence). This CDR3 spans 16 amino acids. V shed 0 bases and J shed 4 bases, with 15 bases lying between them. CDR3 DNA: TGTGCCAGCAGCCAAGATAGGGGCGTCGGAGGCTATGGCTACACCTTC. Encoded protein: CASSQDRGVGGYGYTF. Complete variable domain (other parts from reference TRBV3-1 and TRBJ1-2): DTAVSQTPKYLVTQMGNDKSIKCEQNLGHDTMYWYKQDSKKFLKIMFSYNNKELIINETVPNRFSPKSPDKAHLNLHINSLELGDSAVYFCASSQDRGVGGYGYTFGSGTRLTVV.

The rearrangement joins TRBV19 to TRBJ2-7; TRBD1 aligns across 9 bases. With 6 bases clipped from V and 2 bases from J, the junction kept 5 bases outside the gene matches. CDR3 length: 14 amino acids. The V gene's germline CDR1 is LNHDA and CDR2 SQIVND (reference sequence). CDR3 in DNA: TGTGCCAGTAGAAGGACAGGGGATACCTACGAGCAGTACTTC. Its translation is CASRRTGDTYEQYF.

This rearrangement joins TRBV7-9 to TRBJ2-3, with 7 bases lining up with TRBD1. Germline V CDR1 and CDR2: SEHNR, FQNEAQ (reference sequence). The CDR3 covers 16 residues. Losses at the gene ends were 6 bases for V and 0 bases for J; bases not matched to a gene: 9. CDR3 region: CASRRTGPKSTDTQYF. The CDR3 nucleotides are TGTGCCAGCAGACGGACAGGACCGAAGAGCACAGATACGCAGTATTTT.

To note about this clonotype: Here the CDR3 omits its conserved ending phenylalanine or tryptophan, so a read error is the likely source. Because the CDR3's place on the DNA is in doubt, the DNA is left out and the CDR3 is given as listed by TCRdb. V and J are TRBV20-1 and TRBJ1-4. Germline CDR1 DFQATT, CDR2 SNEGSKA (reference sequence). The CDR3 has 11 residues if both end residues are counted. The CDR3 reads CSARSGEKLFS.

This clonotype occurred many times. The V call is TRBV12-3 or TRBV12-4, the J call TRBJ2-5; perhaps TRBD2 as D (6 bases). V was trimmed by 5 bases and J by 0 bases, leaving 10 bases between them. The CDR3 covers 14 residues. CDR3 DNA: TGTGCCAGCAGTCGTAGCGGCTACCAAGAGACCCAGTACTTC. It translates to CASSRSGYQETQYF.

This clonotype was detected many times. The chain couples TRBV28 to TRBJ2-2; TRBD2 matches at 7 bases. CDR3 length: 17 amino acids. V lost 1 base, J lost 2 bases, and 7 bases stayed unmatched. Germline V gene sequence: CDR1 MDHEN, CDR2 SYDVKM. The CDR3 region is CASSLSATSRNTGELFF. Written as DNA, the CDR3 is TGTGCCAGCAGTTTATCTGCGACTAGCCGTAACACCGGGGAGCTGTTTTTT. Full variable domain (missing parts from reference TRBV28 and TRBJ2-2): DVKVTQSSRYLVKRTGEKVFLECVQDMDHENMFWYRQDPGLGLRLIYFSYDVKMKEKGDIPEGYSVSREKKERFSLILESASTNQTSMYLCASSLSATSRNTGELFFGEGSRLTVL.

As regards this clonotype: A read error may be the cause here, since a much bigger clone is one base away. This chain uses TRBV2 with TRBJ2-7; no definite D call. The CDR3 is 15 amino acids. V was cut by 6 bases and J by 1 base, with 16 bases left in between. Germline V gives CDR1 SNHLY, CDR2 FYNNEI. The CDR3: CASRAALRVSYEQYF. The CDR3, as DNA: TGTGCCAGCAGGGCGGCCCTTCGGGTATCCTACGAGCAGTACTTC. Looking up the rest from reference TRBV2 and TRBJ2-7 gives the full variable domain: EPEVTQTPSHQVTQMGQEVILRCVPISNHLYFYWYRQILGQKVEFLVSFYNNEISEKSEIFDDQFSVERPDGSNFTLKIRSTKLEDSAMYFCASRAALRVSYEQYFGPGTRLTVT.

The table lists this clonotype with many counts. The chain combines TRBV28 with TRBJ1-4; weak D call: TRBD1 (6 bases). Per the germline V gene, CDR1 is MDHEN and CDR2 is SYDVKM. Trimming removed 7 bases at V and 3 bases at J, with 21 bases between. This CDR3 region has 17 residues. CDR3 region: CASTTPEGGNANEKLFF. The DNA of the CDR3 is TGTGCCAGCACCACCCCGGAGGGGGGAAACGCTAATGAAAAACTGTTTTTT.

This clonotype was seen ten or more times. The V gene is TRBV28, the J gene TRBJ2-5, with D perhaps matching TRBD2 (5 bases). This CDR3 has 14 residues. V lost 2 bases and J lost 4, with 11 bases in between. The germline V gene has CDR1 MDHEN and CDR2 SYDVKM. As DNA, the CDR3 is TGTGCCAGCAGTTTACTCGGCGGGCGAGAGACCCAGTACTTC. It is translated as CASSLLGGRETQYF.

The rearrangement links TRBV3-1 to TRBJ2-7; possibly TRBD2 for D (6 bases). CDR1 is LGHDT, CDR2 YNNKEL, per germline (reference sequence). The CDR3 consists of 14 residues. The V and J ends lost 1 base and 5 bases respectively, with 12 bases between them. CDR3 amino acids: CASSQVASGDEQYF. In nucleotides, the CDR3 is TGTGCCAGCAGCCAAGTGGCATCGGGGGACGAGCAGTACTTC.

This clonotype was seen many times. The J gene is TRBJ2-5, the V gene TRBV6-6, with 10 bases that match TRBD2. CDR1 MNHNY and CDR2 SVGAGI come from the germline V gene (reference sequence). V was pared by 0 bases and J by 4 bases, with 5 bases of the junction left unmatched. This CDR3 spans 16 amino acids. The CDR3 region is CASSYSIAGGPETQYF. The CDR3, as DNA: TGTGCCAGCAGTTACTCGATAGCGGGGGGCCCAGAGACCCAGTACTTC.

This clonotype was detected only a few times. The chain joins TRBV29-1 to TRBJ1-6; tentative D call: TRBD1 (5 bases). CDR1 SQVTM and CDR2 ANQGSEA come from the germline V gene. The V end was cut by 0 bases, the J end by 8 bases, with 11 bases between. The CDR3 has 14 residues. CDR3: CSVEEGGCDSPLHF. As DNA, the CDR3 is TGCAGCGTTGAAGAGGGGGGTTGTGATTCACCCCTCCACTTT.

This clonotype was recorded at least ten times. The genes are TRBV6-1 and TRBJ1-5; D possibly corresponds to TRBD1 (6 bases). The V gene lost 10 bases and the J gene lost 2 bases, with 12 bases spanning the gap. There are 13 residues in the CDR3. CDR1 is MNHNS and CDR2 is SASEGT in the germline V gene. CDR3 coding DNA: TGTGCCACCAGGGCAGGGGGCAATCAGCCCCAGCATTTT. Translated, it gives CATRAGGNQPQHF.

This clonotype was recorded many times. V usage is TRBV28 and J usage is TRBJ2-5, with TRBD1 matching over 8 bases. The CDR3 spans 19 residues. The germline V gene has CDR1 MDHEN and CDR2 SYDVKM. The ends lost 5 bases at V and 1 base at J; junction bases unmatched: 18. CDR3 sequence (DNA): TGTGCCAGCAGTCCCTTCCCTGACTTCACAGGGGGTCCCCAAGAGACCCAGTACTTC. Translating it yields CASSPFPDFTGGPQETQYF.

This clonotype was detected many times. V usage is TRBV6-1 and J usage is TRBJ2-7; D gene unclear. CDR1 is MNHNS, CDR2 SASEGT, per germline. The CDR3 loop spans 13 amino acids. Trimming shortened V by 7 bases and J by 3 bases, and 13 bases separated the two germline ends. The CDR3 is CASNAGPNYEQYF. CDR3 bases: TGTGCCAGCAACGCAGGACCTAACTACGAGCAGTACTTC.

This clonotype appeared a few times. The V and J genes are TRBV19 and TRBJ2-7; maybe TRBD1 (6 bases). V was pared by 1 base and J by 5 bases, with 18 bases between. Germline V gene sequence: CDR1 LNHDA, CDR2 SQIVND (reference sequence). The CDR3 consists of 16 residues. The CDR3 region has the DNA TGTGCCAGTAGTATAGCCCAGACAGGTTTCATGGACGAGCAGTACTTC. Amino acid sequence: CASSIAQTGFMDEQYF.

This clonotype turned up a few times. This sequence joins TRBV4-1 and TRBJ2-7; 14 bases are a match to TRBD2. The CDR3 is 19 amino acids. Looked up from germline, CDR1 is MGHRA and CDR2 is YSYEKL. V lost 4 bases to trimming and J lost 6 bases; unmatched junction nucleotides: 17. The CDR3 bases are TGCGCCAGCAGCCTATACTCCGGGACTAGCGGGAGCGCTATCCTCGAGCAGTACTTC. Its translation is CASSLYSGTSGSAILEQYF.

This clonotype was counted at least ten times. The V call is TRBV13, the J call TRBJ1-5, with D unresolved. Deletions cut 2 bases from V and 1 base from J, with 9 bases between. Germline V CDR1 and CDR2: PRHDT, FYEKMQ (reference sequence). The CDR3 is 15 residues long. CDR3: CASSLRGESNQPQHF. In DNA, the CDR3 is TGTGCCAGCAGCTTACGGGGAGAGAGCAATCAGCCCCAGCATTTT.

This clonotype was recorded many times. This chain links TRBV28 with TRBJ1-1, with D uncertain. This CDR3 has 13 residues. V was trimmed by 3 bases and J by 1 base, leaving 6 bases between them. Germline V gene lookup returns CDR1 MDHEN and CDR2 SYDVKM. The CDR3 here is CASSFIENTEAFF. The CDR3, as DNA: TGTGCCAGCAGTTTCATCGAGAACACTGAAGCTTTCTTT.

Only a few counts were recorded for this clonotype. The chain combines TRBV7-2 with TRBJ2-7; 15 bases line up with TRBD2. The trim removed 1 base at V and 6 bases at J, leaving 13 bases unmatched. Germline CDR1 SGHTA, CDR2 FQGNSA. The CDR3 is 19 amino acids. CDR3 loop: CASSLDSGLAGGPGSEQYF. As DNA, the CDR3 is TGTGCCAGCAGCTTAGATTCAGGACTAGCGGGAGGGCCGGGGAGCGAGCAGTACTTC.

In its sample, this clonotype was seen many times. J is TRBJ2-7 and V is TRBV9, with a possible D match to TRBD2 (6 bases). From germline, CDR1 is SGDLS and CDR2 YYNGEE. V was cut by 4 bases and J by 6 bases, with 20 bases left in between. The CDR3 has 15 residues. The chain's CDR3 is CASSLSPGEVGEQYF. The CDR3 DNA sequence: TGTGCCAGCAGCCTCAGTCCGGGAGAAGTTGGCGAGCAGTACTTC.

The chain joins TRBV25-1 to TRBJ1-4; D not resolved. The V end was cut by 2 bases, the J end by 4 bases, with 11 bases between. This CDR3 has 15 residues. The V gene's germline CDR1 is MGHDK and CDR2 SYGVNS. The CDR3 sequence is CASSEGNFYNEKLFF. In nucleotides, the CDR3 is TGTGCCAGCAGTGAAGGCAACTTTTATAATGAAAAACTGTTTTTT.

This clonotype was counted only a few times. V and J are TRBV13 and TRBJ1-5, with D maybe TRBD1 (6 bases). V gave up 3 bases and J gave up 6 bases, with 9 bases separating them. Germline V CDR1 and CDR2: PRHDT, FYEKMQ (reference sequence). The CDR3 is 13 amino acids. The CDR3 spells CASSFGGAQPQHF. The CDR3 DNA reads as TGTGCCAGCAGCTTCGGGGGGGCTCAGCCCCAGCATTTT.

This clonotype has at least ten counts. The junction departs from the called germline gene at one end, perhaps through a read error. This chain uses TRBV12-3 or TRBV12-4 with TRBJ2-7; TRBD2 matches 13 bases. The CDR3 is 15 residues long. CDR3 protein: CASRLGLAGAYEQYF. In DNA, the CDR3 is TGTGCCAGCAGATTAGGACTAGCGGGAGCCTACGAGCAGTACTTC.

This clonotype appeared many times. This chain connects TRBV7-8 to TRBJ1-2, with 7 bases matching TRBD1. After removal of 2 bases from V and 4 bases from J, the junction contained 16 bases not matched to a gene. The CDR3 covers 18 residues. Per germline, CDR1 SGHVS and CDR2 FQNEAQ. DNA for the CDR3: TGTGCCAGCAGCTTATTCGCCTCCCCCGGACAGGAGGCCTATGGCTACACCTTC. It specifies CASSLFASPGQEAYGYTF.